Below are 30 T cell receptor beta chains sequenced from a single sample in a study of CXCR3-negative and CXCR3-positive naive CD8 T cells. 5' RACE that incorporated UMI labels was used to prepare the TRB cDNA libraries. TCRdb reprocessed the 5' RACE reads, with one entry per CDR3 protein and no DNA. Its listing shows roughly 8,000 distinct CDR3 sequences. The sample comprised naive CXCR3- CD8+ T cells from blood. The subset denotes: CD45RO-CCR7+CD27+CD95- naive CD8+ T cells lacking CXCR3 (TNR3-). These receptors were taken from a human donor in good health. Some clones in this sample may be carry-over from other donors' samples.

In terms of frequency, this clonotype is medium-sized. CDR3 sequence: CASGSSSYGYTF. V and J are TRBV12-5 and TRBJ1-2. The CDR3 sequence is 12 residues long. The germline V gene has CDR1 LGHNT and CDR2 FRNRAP.

The V call is TRBV7-8, the J call TRBJ2-5. The germline CDR1 and CDR2 sequences are SGHVS and FQNEAQ. The CDR3 covers 11 residues. The CDR3 is CASSGVETQYF.

The chain joins TRBV19 to TRBJ1-2; TCRdb picks TRBD1, but there is no DNA to check that call. Germline CDR1 is LNHDA and CDR2 is SQIVND (reference sequence). CDR3 length: 15 amino acids. This CDR3 reads CASSTGTGANYGYTF.

The chain has TRBV18 and TRBJ2-7; TCRdb's D call of TRBD1 is untestable without DNA. Looked up from germline, CDR1 is KGHSH and CDR2 is LQKENI. The CDR3 sequence is 15 residues long. The CDR3 loop is CASSPQPGQGGEQYF.

This clonotype shows up as medium-sized by frequency. The CDR3 spells CASSSRDSYNEQFF. V gene TRBV25-1 combines with J gene TRBJ2-1. In germline, CDR1 is MGHDK, CDR2 SYGVNS. The CDR3 has 14 amino acids.

The chain is built from TRBV28 and TRBJ2-1; TCRdb indicates TRBD1, and absent DNA this call remains unverified. Germline CDR1 MDHEN, CDR2 SYDVKM. The CDR3 is 16 residues long. The CDR3 sequence is CASSFSSSGPLSEQFF.

This clonotype is identified as medium-sized (0.01 to 0.1%) from frequency. The J gene is TRBJ2-1, the V gene TRBV24-1; TCRdb's D call, TRBD2, is unchecked because there is no DNA. Germline lookup yields CDR1 KGHDR and CDR2 SFDVKD. This CDR3 has 16 amino acids. CDR3: CATSDGPAGAKNEQFF.

This clonotype is deemed medium-sized (0.01 to 0.1%) by its frequency. V usage is TRBV9 and J usage is TRBJ2-3; TCRdb calls TRBD2, which cannot be checked without DNA. Germline values: CDR1 SGDLS, CDR2 YYNGEE. CDR3 length: 16 amino acids. CDR3: CASSVGSGIATDTQYF.

The V call is TRBV4-2, the J call TRBJ2-1. Germline V gives CDR1 LGHNA, CDR2 YNFKEQ. The CDR3 extends over 11 amino acids. The CDR3 here is CASSQEEEQFF.

The gene calls are TRBV12-3 or TRBV12-4 and TRBJ1-1. The CDR3 is 14 residues long. CDR3 region: CASSSRIMNTEAFF.

This chain uses TRBV28 with TRBJ2-5; lacking DNA, the TRBD1 call made by TCRdb goes unchecked. CDR3 length: 15 amino acids. Germline lookup yields CDR1 MDHEN and CDR2 SYDVKM. CDR3 residues: CASSNAPGRQETQYF.

V gene TRBV29-1 combines with J gene TRBJ2-3; TCRdb reports TRBD2, a call that lacks DNA to check it against. The CDR3 totals 15 residues. Looked up from germline, CDR1 is SQVTM and CDR2 is ANQGSEA. CDR3 residues: CSVVRLAENTDTQYF.

V gene TRBV28 combines with J gene TRBJ2-1; as DNA is missing, the TRBD2 call by TCRdb cannot be tested. The length of the CDR3 is 18 residues. Germline CDR1 reads MDHEN; CDR2 reads SYDVKM. The CDR3 reads CASSLSRIAGSSYNEQFF.

This clonotype shows up as medium-sized by frequency. The chain carries TRBV29-1 and TRBJ1-1. There are 14 residues in the CDR3. Germline lookup yields CDR1 SQVTM and CDR2 ANQGSEA. This chain's CDR3 is CSVEQDLTRTEAFF.

The rearrangement uses TRBV5-6 and TRBJ1-1; absent DNA, TCRdb's TRBD1 call cannot be checked. The germline CDR1 and CDR2 sequences are SGHDT and YYEEEE. This CDR3 has 13 residues. CDR3 protein: CVSSFTGNTEAFF. Full variable domain (outside the CDR3, taken from reference TRBV5-6 and TRBJ1-1): DAGVTQSPTHLIKTRGQQVTLRCSPKSGHDTVSWYQQALGQGPQFIFQYYEEEERQRGNFPDRFSGHQFPNYSSELNVNALLLGDSALYLCVSSFTGNTEAFFGQGTRLTVV.

This clonotype shows up as medium-sized by frequency. The CDR3 region is CASSVPSEAGETQYF. The chain recombines TRBV2 with TRBJ2-5; TCRdb calls TRBD2, which cannot be checked without DNA. This CDR3 region has 15 residues. Germline V CDR1 and CDR2: SNHLY, FYNNEI.

This clonotype shows up as medium-sized by frequency. The V and J genes are TRBV29-1 and TRBJ1-4; checking the TCRdb D call of TRBD1 is not possible without DNA. Germline V lookup: CDR1 SQVTM, CDR2 ANQGSEA. CDR3 length equals 16 residues. This chain's CDR3 is CSVEDRVRGSGEKLFF.

This clonotype is medium-sized by frequency. This chain connects TRBV27 to TRBJ2-3; TCRdb outputs TRBD2, but without DNA this stays unchecked. Germline-derived CDR1 and CDR2 are MNHEY and SMNVEV (reference sequence). This CDR3 has 19 amino acids. The chain's CDR3 is CASSLSLEAGGPPTDTQYF.

V is TRBV6-2 or TRBV6-3 and J is TRBJ2-5. Per the germline V gene, CDR1 is MNHEY and CDR2 is SVGEGT. The CDR3 runs 15 residues. CDR3 amino acids: CASSYSGRYEATQYF.

This clonotype is called medium-sized (0.01 to 0.1%) based on its frequency. V and J are TRBV29-1 and TRBJ1-1; TCRdb's assignment of TRBD1 cannot be checked, as there is no DNA. Germline CDR1 is SQVTM and CDR2 is ANQGSEA. CDR3 length: 12 amino acids. The CDR3 spells CSVATGKGEAFF.

The chain couples TRBV20-1 to TRBJ2-1; TCRdb picks TRBD2, but there is no DNA to check that call. Germline V gene sequence: CDR1 DFQATT, CDR2 SNEGSKA (reference sequence). CDR3 length: 14 amino acids. CDR3 sequence: CSATGTSGRFEQFF.

The chain recombines TRBV29-1 with TRBJ1-2. Germline V gene data show CDR1 as SQVTM and CDR2 as ANQGSEA. The CDR3 covers 12 residues. CDR3 amino acids: CSAELANYGYTF.

The chain combines TRBV7-8 with TRBJ2-1; TCRdb indicates TRBD1, and absent DNA this call remains unverified. Looked up from germline, CDR1 is SGHVS and CDR2 is FQNEAQ. This CDR3 is 16 amino acids long. CDR3 sequence reads: CASRPETGENYNEQFF.

This CDR3 is CASSRVPYEQYF. The chain is built from TRBV14 and TRBJ2-7. The CDR3 has 12 amino acids. CDR1 is SGHDN, CDR2 FVKESK, per germline. Using reference TRBV14 and TRBJ2-7 for the parts outside the CDR3, the full variable domain is EAGVTQFPSHSVIEKGQTVTLRCDPISGHDNLYWYRRVMGKEIKFLLHFVKESKQDESGMPNNRFLAERTGGTYSTLKVQPAELEDSGVYFCASSRVPYEQYFGPGTRLTVT.

Frequency places this clonotype as medium-sized. The genes are TRBV6-6 and TRBJ1-4; lacking DNA, the TRBD1 call made by TCRdb goes unchecked. The CDR3 runs 14 residues. Germline CDR1 reads MNHNY; CDR2 reads SVGAGI (reference sequence). The CDR3 spells CASSSWGGREKLFF.

This clonotype is identified as medium-sized (0.01 to 0.1%) from frequency. The chain is built from TRBV27 and TRBJ2-1; the D call of TRBD1 rests on TCRdb alone, since no DNA is present to check it. Per the germline V gene, CDR1 is MNHEY and CDR2 is SMNVEV (reference sequence). The CDR3 consists of 12 residues. The CDR3: CASSFGNNEQFF.

Considering frequency, this clonotype is medium-sized (0.01 to 0.1%). CDR3 sequence reads: CAWSRTSTGVTDTQYF. The chain employs TRBV30 and TRBJ2-3; TCRdb gives TRBD1 as the D gene, but with no DNA this cannot be confirmed. The CDR3 spans 16 residues. Germline assignment: CDR1 GTSNPN and CDR2 SVGIG (reference sequence).

V usage is TRBV5-4 and J usage is TRBJ2-1. This CDR3 is 13 amino acids long. Germline V lookup: CDR1 SGHNT, CDR2 YYREEE (reference sequence). The CDR3 region is CASSRSSYNEQFF.

By frequency, this clonotype registers medium-sized. The gene calls are TRBV6-5 and TRBJ2-5; lacking DNA, the TRBD1 call made by TCRdb goes unchecked. Looked up from germline, CDR1 is MNHEY and CDR2 is SVGAGI. The CDR3 covers 14 residues. The CDR3 loop reads CASSYVKGAETQYF.

The chain employs TRBV19 and TRBJ1-1; TCRdb reports TRBD1, a call that lacks DNA to check it against. There are 13 residues in the CDR3. Germline CDR1 LNHDA, CDR2 SQIVND (reference sequence). This CDR3 reads CASSLQGAAEAFF.